Listed here are 10 T cell receptor beta chains from one sample, sequenced in a study of early stage breast cancer tumors. TCRdb's copy holds only in-frame clones and misses some; the assay was immunoSEQ multiplex PCR. This sample carries fewer than 75,000 clones, about 83% of them seen once, and the ten largest clones take approximately 3%. The specimen was blood. These receptors were collected from a person in their twenties or thirties with breast cancer.

This clone was counted only a few times. The gene calls are TRBV19 and TRBJ2-7, with TRBD2 matching over 11 bases. The CDR3 contains 13 residues. Germline V gene sequence: CDR1 LNHDA, CDR2 SQIVND (reference sequence). V was clipped by 9 bases and J by 6 bases; unmatched bases: 7. The CDR3 here is CASAGTSGGEQYF. Written as DNA, the CDR3 is TGTGCCAGCGCCGGGACTAGCGGAGGCGAGCAGTACTTC.

J is TRBJ2-1 and V is TRBV30; D perhaps matches TRBD2 (5 bases). In germline, CDR1 is GTSNPN, CDR2 SVGIG (reference sequence). The V end was cut by 3 bases, the J end by 12 bases, with 15 bases between. The CDR3 length is 12 residues. This chain's CDR3 is CAWSGLSRSQFF. In nucleotides, the CDR3 is TGTGCCTGGAGCGGACTCAGTCGGTCGCAGTTCTTC.

V gene TRBV6-6 combines with J gene TRBJ2-7; D ambiguous. Looked up from germline, CDR1 is MNHNY and CDR2 is SVGAGI (reference sequence). There are 13 residues in the CDR3. V lost 4 bases and J 9 bases, leaving 16 bases between the germline ends. The CDR3 reads CASSWVDLGRQYF. As DNA, the CDR3 is TGTGCCAGCAGTTGGGTTGACCTAGGCAGGCAGTACTTC.

The rearrangement links TRBV7-6 to TRBJ2-7; D is undetermined. The V gene lost 2 bases and the J gene lost 1 base, with 9 bases spanning the gap. CDR1 is SGHVS and CDR2 is FNYEAQ in the germline V gene. The length of the CDR3 is 14 residues. CDR3 amino acids: CASSLNARSYEQYF. In DNA form, the CDR3 reads TGTGCCAGCAGCTTAAACGCCCGGTCCTACGAGCAGTACTTC. Together with reference TRBV7-6 and TRBJ2-7, the CDR3 gives the full variable domain: GAGVSQSPRYKVTKRGQDVALRCDPISGHVSLYWYRQALGQGPEFLTYFNYEAQQDKSGLPNDRFSAERPEGSISTLTIQRTEQRDSAMYRCASSLNARSYEQYFGPGTRLTVT.

The chain employs TRBV7-2 and TRBJ2-7; 7 bases line up with TRBD1. Germline V gene lookup returns CDR1 SGHTA and CDR2 FQGNSA. This CDR3 is built from 18 residues. Losses at the gene ends were 0 bases for V and 2 bases for J; bases not matched to a gene: 13. The CDR3 nucleotides read TGTGCCAGCAGCTTAGCGCCCACTGGACAGGTCTTCCCCTACGAGCAGTACTTC. This codes for CASSLAPTGQVFPYEQYF.

V is TRBV4-1 and J is TRBJ1-2, with 8 bases that match TRBD1. The V gene end was trimmed by 1 base and the J gene end by 4 bases; junction bases not matched to a gene: 14. This CDR3 contains 18 residues. The V gene's germline CDR1 is MGHRA and CDR2 YSYEKL. The CDR3 nucleotides are TGCGCCAGCAGCCAAGTTGGACAGGGCGGAAGGGGGGTCTATGGCTACACCTTC. Translation gives CASSQVGQGGRGVYGYTF.

This chain connects TRBV4-1 to TRBJ2-1; tentatively, D is TRBD2 (5 bases). CDR1 MGHRA and CDR2 YSYEKL come from the germline V gene. Trimming left V 4 bases short and J 0 bases short, with 16 bases between. The CDR3 runs to 17 residues. The CDR3 coding sequence is TGCGCCAGCAGCCCGGAGGCTCCTCCCAGCTCCTACAATGAGCAGTTCTTC. This codes for CASSPEAPPSSYNEQFF.

V usage is TRBV19 and J usage is TRBJ2-7; possibly TRBD1 for D (6 bases). V was pared by 10 bases and J by 6 bases, with 19 bases between. The germline gives CDR1 LNHDA, CDR2 SQIVND (reference sequence). CDR3 size: 13 residues. The CDR3 nucleotides are TGTGCCACCCAGGACACCCCAGGGGTCGAGCAGTACTTC. Its protein is CATQDTPGVEQYF.

The chain has TRBV5-5 and TRBJ2-5; D gene ambiguous. The V gene's germline CDR1 is SGHKS and CDR2 YYEKEE (reference sequence). The V end lost 0 bases, the J end lost 5 bases, and 8 bases lay between the germline ends. The CDR3 has 13 residues. The CDR3 here is CASSLASRETQYF. The CDR3 nucleotides read TGTGCCAGCAGCTTGGCCAGTCGGGAGACCCAGTACTTC. Full variable domain (remainder filled in from reference TRBV5-5 and TRBJ2-5): DAGVTQSPTHLIKTRGQQVTLRCSPISGHKSVSWYQQVLGQGPQFIFQYYEKEERGRGNFPDRFSARQFPNYSSELNVNALLLGDSALYLCASSLASRETQYFGPGTRLLVL.

This chain links TRBV7-2 with TRBJ2-2; TRBD1 agrees at 7 bases. Germline V gene data show CDR1 as SGHTA and CDR2 as FQGNSA. V was pared by 5 bases and J by 5 bases, with 5 bases of the junction left unmatched. The CDR3 extends over 14 amino acids. The CDR3 loop is CASSPGTVTGELFF. CDR3 DNA sequence: TGTGCCAGCAGCCCCGGGACAGTGACCGGGGAGCTGTTTTTT.